These 32 T cell receptor beta chains came from one sample sequenced in a study of graft-versus-host responses after intestinal transplantation. Antigen specificity for these receptors is unknown. Here immunoSEQ multiplex PCR was the method, and the copy in TCRdb shows in-frame clones only, minus some. The table shows more than 75,000 clones, with around 90% occurring only once. Sequenced here: unstimulated CD4+ T cells sorted from spleen or lymph node cells, sampled before transplant. These receptors all come from a human donor who was the organ donor for an intestinal transplant.

This chain connects TRBV19 to TRBJ1-4; no firm D call. This CDR3 region has 11 residues. Trimming stripped 6 bases from V and 6 bases from J, with 5 bases between. Germline loops: CDR1 LNHDA, CDR2 SQIVND (reference sequence). The CDR3 DNA is TGTGCCAGTAGCCCAGATGAAAAACTGTTTTTT. Protein sequence: CASSPDEKLFF.

The chain joins TRBV6-1 to TRBJ2-4; no firm D call. Trimming took off 2 bases at V and 11 bases at J, with 7 bases between the two ends. CDR1 and CDR2 (germline): MNHNS, SASEGT. CDR3 length: 11 residues. CDR3 sequence reads: CASSEIPVQYF. The CDR3 DNA follows: TGTGCCAGCAGTGAAATCCCAGTTCAGTACTTC.

V gene TRBV7-9 combines with J gene TRBJ2-1; D gene unclear. Germline lookup yields CDR1 SEHNR and CDR2 FQNEAQ (reference sequence). This CDR3 is 17 amino acids long. V gave up 5 bases and J gave up 0 bases, with 17 bases separating them. In DNA form, the CDR3 reads TGTGCCAGCAGCCCAGACTTTCCCTTGGGCTCCTACAATGAGCAGTTCTTC. It translates to CASSPDFPLGSYNEQFF.

The chain links TRBV9 to TRBJ2-3; 12 bases are a match to TRBD2. The germline gives CDR1 SGDLS, CDR2 YYNGEE. Trimming took 3 bases from V and 2 from J; bases not matched to a gene: 4. CDR3 length: 16 residues. The CDR3 bases are TGTGCCAGCAGCGCTGGGACTAGCGGGTTCACAGATACGCAGTATTTT. Encoded protein: CASSAGTSGFTDTQYF.

The chain links TRBV29-1 to TRBJ2-2, with D perhaps TRBD1 (6 bases). With 5 bases removed from V and 0 bases from J, the gap between germline ends came to 10 bases. This CDR3 comprises 14 residues. The germline V gene has CDR1 SQVTM and CDR2 ANQGSEA. The CDR3 loop is CSVMRQANTGELFF. The CDR3 bases are TGCAGCGTTATGAGACAGGCGAACACCGGGGAGCTGTTTTTT.

The gene calls are TRBV29-1 and TRBJ2-1, with TRBD2 matching over 12 bases. CDR1 is SQVTM, CDR2 ANQGSEA, per germline. Trimming cost V 6 bases and J 6 bases; bases outside gene matches: 3. The CDR3 contains 13 residues. CDR3 loop: CSVGLAGFNEQFF. CDR3 nucleotides: TGCAGCGTCGGACTAGCGGGGTTCAATGAGCAGTTCTTC.

This chain uses TRBV5-4 with TRBJ2-6; no reliable D call. Trimming shortened V by 3 bases and J by 0 bases, and 7 bases separated the two germline ends. The germline gives CDR1 SGHNT, CDR2 YYREEE (reference sequence). The CDR3 sequence is 15 residues long. CDR3 amino acids: CASSSIPSGANVLTF. DNA of the CDR3: TGTGCCAGCAGCTCTATTCCCTCTGGGGCCAACGTCCTGACTTTC.

The rearrangement links TRBV5-1 to TRBJ2-2; possible D gene TRBD2, 6 bases. V dropped 4 bases and J dropped 4 bases, with 20 bases sitting between them. The CDR3 sequence is 17 residues long. From germline, CDR1 is SGHRS and CDR2 YFSETQ. The CDR3 nucleotides read TGCGCCAGCAGCCTCTCGGACTCCTGGGGAGGCACCGGGGAGCTGTTTTTT. Encoded protein: CASSLSDSWGGTGELFF.

The CDR3 nucleotides read TGTGCCAGCAGCCAAGTTATCAGCGGACCCCAAGAGACCCAGTACTTC. It codes for CASSQVISGPQETQYF. The chain uses TRBV4-2 and TRBJ2-5; D perhaps matches TRBD2 (5 bases). The germline V gene encodes CDR1 LGHNA and CDR2 YNFKEQ. This CDR3 region has 16 residues. V was cut by 1 base and J by 1 base, with 13 bases left in between.

The V gene is TRBV4-1, the J gene TRBJ2-7, with TRBD2 matching over 8 bases. This CDR3 comprises 15 residues. Germline V gives CDR1 MGHRA, CDR2 YSYEKL. V was pared by 0 bases and J by 2 bases, with 3 bases of the junction left unmatched. CDR3 amino acids: CASSQERGETYEQYF. The CDR3 nucleotides are TGCGCCAGCAGCCAAGAGCGGGGGGAGACCTACGAGCAGTACTTC.

The chain recombines TRBV27 with TRBJ2-7, with TRBD2 matching 12 bases. Trimming took 10 bases from V and 0 from J; bases not matched to a gene: 16. CDR1 and CDR2 from the germline V gene are MNHEY and SMNVEV (reference sequence). This CDR3 has 18 amino acids. DNA for the CDR3: TGTGCCATCCCATACCTAGCGGGAGGGCCCAGGGGCTCCTACGAGCAGTACTTC. This encodes CAIPYLAGGPRGSYEQYF.

The V gene is TRBV30, the J gene TRBJ1-3; no clear D gene. The V end lost 0 bases, the J end lost 3 bases, and 3 bases lay between the germline ends. The germline CDR1 and CDR2 sequences are GTSNPN and SVGIG (reference sequence). CDR3 size: 12 residues. The CDR3 DNA sequence: TGTGCCTGGAGTGTACATGGAAACACCATATATTTT. This translates into CAWSVHGNTIYF. Looking up the rest from reference TRBV30 and TRBJ1-3 gives the full variable domain: SQTIHQWPATLVQPVGSPLSLECTVEGTSNPNLYWYRQAAGRGLQLLFYSVGIGQISSEVPQNLSASRPQDRQFILSSKKLLLSDSGFYLCAWSVHGNTIYFGEGSWLTVV.

The V and J genes are TRBV11-2 and TRBJ2-7, with 11 nucleotides matching TRBD1. The germline CDR1 and CDR2 sequences are SGHAT and FQNNGV. The ends lost 5 bases at V and 6 bases at J; junction bases unmatched: 6. CDR3 size: 14 residues. The CDR3 nucleotides read TGTGCCAGCAGCACCGGGACAGGGGGGCGCGAGCAGTACTTC. Its protein is CASSTGTGGREQYF.

J is TRBJ1-1 and V is TRBV5-1; 8 bases match TRBD1. Trimming cost V 4 bases and J 7 bases; bases outside gene matches: 6. Looked up from germline, CDR1 is SGHRS and CDR2 is YFSETQ. The CDR3 is made up of 13 amino acids. The CDR3 region is CASSHGQGVEAFF. The CDR3 region has the DNA TGCGCCAGCAGCCACGGACAGGGAGTTGAAGCTTTCTTT.

V gene TRBV5-1 combines with J gene TRBJ1-1; D gene unclear. The germline CDR1 and CDR2 sequences are SGHRS and YFSETQ. V was clipped by 3 bases and J by 0 bases, with 15 bases between them. The CDR3 is made up of 16 amino acids. The DNA for the CDR3 is TGCGCCAGCAGCTGGAAAGCGGGCGAAGTGAACACTGAAGCTTTCTTT. Amino acid sequence: CASSWKAGEVNTEAFF.

As to this clone: At one boundary the junction diverges from the germline segment, which might be a read error. The rearrangement joins TRBV7-9 to TRBJ2-3; 7 nucleotides align to TRBD2. Germline values: CDR1 SEHNR, CDR2 FQNEAQ (reference sequence). This CDR3 contains 14 residues. The CDR3 nucleotides read TGTGCCAGCAGCCTAGCCGGGGGGACAGATACGCAGTATTTT. Residues: CASSLAGGTDTQYF.

The CDR3 DNA follows: TGTGCCAGACGGACAGGGAACTATGGCTACACCTTC. It specifies CARRTGNYGYTF. V usage is TRBV5-3 and J usage is TRBJ1-2, with 8 bases fitting TRBD1. TRBV5-3 is reported as an ORF; its role is uncertain. Trimming at V came to 7 bases and at J to 2 bases, leaving 1 base not matched to a gene. CDR3 length equals 12 residues.

V is TRBV29-1 and J is TRBJ2-2; tentative D call: TRBD2 (5 bases). V lost 4 bases and J lost 6, with 9 bases in between. The CDR3 runs 12 residues. Germline loops: CDR1 SQVTM, CDR2 ANQGSEA. The CDR3 nucleotides read TGCAGCGTTGCCGGGGAAGCCGGGGAGCTGTTTTTT. It translates to CSVAGEAGELFF.

This clone was recorded once. This chain connects TRBV18 to TRBJ1-1; 8 bases agree with TRBD1. Germline V lookup: CDR1 KGHSH, CDR2 LQKENI. Unmatched junction bases numbered 7, after V lost 5 bases and J lost 2 bases. This CDR3 region has 15 residues. The CDR3 DNA reads as TGTGCCAGCTCATTCTCCGGGACAGGAAACACTGAAGCTTTCTTT. This gives the protein CASSFSGTGNTEAFF. Supplemented by reference TRBV18 and TRBJ1-1, the full variable domain reads NAGVMQNPRHLVRRRGQEARLRCSPMKGHSHVYWYRQLPEEGLKFMVYLQKENIIDESGMPKERFSAEFPKEGPSILRIQQVVRGDSAAYFCASSFSGTGNTEAFFGQGTRLTVV.

This clone was found a few times. V gene TRBV5-1 combines with J gene TRBJ1-1, with no clear D. CDR1 and CDR2 from the germline V gene are SGHRS and YFSETQ. Trimming removed 3 bases from V and 1 base from J, with 10 bases in between. The CDR3 totals 14 residues. The CDR3 bases are TGCGCCAGCAGCTCAGGAGGTTGGAACACTGAAGCTTTCTTT. This codes for CASSSGGWNTEAFF.

The J gene is TRBJ2-7, the V gene TRBV5-1; perhaps TRBD1 as D (6 bases). This CDR3 is 17 amino acids long. Germline CDR1 and CDR2: SGHRS and YFSETQ. V lost 4 bases to trimming and J lost 1 base, with 21 bases between them. The CDR3 protein is CASSTAFIRDNSYEQYF. The CDR3 DNA follows: TGCGCCAGCAGCACGGCGTTCATCCGGGACAATTCCTACGAGCAGTACTTC.

J is TRBJ2-1 and V is TRBV2; D may be TRBD2 (5 bases). The germline gives CDR1 SNHLY, CDR2 FYNNEI. CDR3 size: 16 residues. Trimming removed 6 bases from V and 6 bases from J, with 21 bases in between. In nucleotides, the CDR3 is TGTGCCAGCAGCGATCTAACTAGGACGGGAAGCAATGAGCAGTTCTTC. As protein: CASSDLTRTGSNEQFF. The full variable domain, its missing parts supplied by reference TRBV2 and TRBJ2-1, is EPEVTQTPSHQVTQMGQEVILRCVPISNHLYFYWYRQILGQKVEFLVSFYNNEISEKSEIFDDQFSVERPDGSNFTLKIRSTKLEDSAMYFCASSDLTRTGSNEQFFGPGTRLTVL.

This clone was found a few times. The J gene is TRBJ2-5, the V gene TRBV21-1; no check of the table's D call, TRBD1, against the DNA was made. TRBV21-1 is given as a pseudogene. The CDR3 extends over 15 amino acids. DNA for the CDR3: TGTGCCAGCAGCAAAGAAGGAGGACAGCAAGAGACCCAGTACTTC. Its protein is CASSKEGGQQETQYF.

The chain couples TRBV5-1 to TRBJ2-3, with 8 bases fitting TRBD1. CDR3 length equals 14 residues. J lost 4 bases, V lost 4 bases, and 5 bases had no gene match. CDR1 and CDR2 from the germline V gene are SGHRS and YFSETQ. CDR3 bases: TGCGCCAGCAGCCAGGACAGGGCGTCAGATACGCAGTATTTT. It codes for CASSQDRASDTQYF.

In its sample, this clone was seen once. J is TRBJ2-3 and V is TRBV19; 8 nucleotides align to TRBD2. V lost 3 bases and J lost 2; bases outside the gene matches: 7. Germline CDR1 and CDR2: LNHDA and SQIVND (reference sequence). The CDR3 is made up of 16 amino acids. The CDR3 protein is CASSMSLAGFTDTQYF. The CDR3 DNA follows: TGTGCCAGTAGTATGTCCCTAGCGGGTTTCACAGATACGCAGTATTTT.

The chain recombines TRBV28 with TRBJ1-2; D gene uncertain. The germline gives CDR1 MDHEN, CDR2 SYDVKM. The ends were cut back, 6 bases at V and 4 bases at J, with 15 bases in the middle. CDR3 length: 14 amino acids. CDR3 in amino acids: CASSTAVSSYGYTF. Here the CDR3 DNA reads TGTGCCAGCAGCACAGCGGTTAGCTCCTATGGCTACACCTTC.

The rearrangement uses TRBV5-1 and TRBJ1-2; 10 bases line up with TRBD1. The length of the CDR3 is 15 residues. From germline, CDR1 is SGHRS and CDR2 YFSETQ. The trim removed 4 bases at V and 5 bases at J, leaving 8 bases unmatched. The CDR3 spells CASSATGGAIYGYTF. In nucleotides, the CDR3 is TGCGCCAGCAGCGCGACAGGGGGCGCGATTTATGGCTACACCTTC.

This chain joins TRBV7-8 and TRBJ1-5; weak D call: TRBD1 (6 bases). The CDR3 loop spans 17 amino acids. The V gene's germline CDR1 is SGHVS and CDR2 FQNEAQ. Trimming removed 1 base at V and 0 bases at J, with 13 bases between. CDR3 bases: TGTGCCAGCAGCTTAGTCAGGGGACGGTATAGCAATCAGCCCCAGCATTTT. Its translation: CASSLVRGRYSNQPQHF.

The rearrangement uses TRBV29-1 and TRBJ2-7; 7 positions agree with TRBD1. The CDR3 consists of 13 residues. Germline V gene data show CDR1 as SQVTM and CDR2 as ANQGSEA. Trimming cost V 6 bases and J 0 bases; bases outside gene matches: 5. The CDR3 sequence is CSVTGSGSYEQYF. Written as DNA, the CDR3 is TGCAGCGTGACAGGGTCGGGCTCCTACGAGCAGTACTTC.

The chain employs TRBV5-1 and TRBJ2-3, with TRBD2 matching over 11 bases. This CDR3 is 13 amino acids long. Germline trimming cut 10 bases from V and 1 base from J; bases unmatched to any gene: 2. In germline, CDR1 is SGHRS, CDR2 YFSETQ. CDR3 DNA: TGCGCCTCGGGACTAGCGGGCACAGATACGCAGTATTTT. Its protein is CASGLAGTDTQYF.

The rearrangement links TRBV21-1 to TRBJ2-7; TRBD2, the D gene given by the table, was not confirmed from the DNA. TRBV21-1 is a recognized pseudogene. This CDR3 has 17 residues. The CDR3 loop reads CASSRGLAGRGFYEQYF. CDR3 bases: TGTGCCAGCAGCAGAGGACTAGCGGGACGAGGTTTCTACGAGCAGTACTTC.

The chain couples TRBV5-8 to TRBJ2-1, with TRBD2 matching over 9 bases. Trimming at V came to 2 bases and at J to 0 bases, leaving 12 bases not matched to a gene. The CDR3 contains 19 residues. Germline-derived CDR1 and CDR2 are SGHTS and YDEGEE. Here the CDR3 DNA reads TGTGCCAGCAGCTTTCTAGCGGGAAATCTTAAGAGCTCCTACAATGAGCAGTTCTTC. Protein: CASSFLAGNLKSSYNEQFF.